Reported below is one TCR beta chain. These data come from a study of blood T cell repertoires in COVID-19. Study details: Some COVID-19 samples were acute and others convalescent; all came from the United States, Italy and Spain. The analysed material was cDNA or gDNA that came from T cells, B-cell-depleted T cells, or PBMCs.

Per the original data handling: Amplified reference gene primers provided the basis for estimating nucleated cell counts. Profiled with immunoSEQ multiplex PCR; TCRdb holds only in-frame clones, not every one. V and J calls and clone size are those listed in that table; D and trimming were worked out from the DNA. The sample lists under 20,000 clones; 85% to 95% were seen once. V was clipped by 9 bases and J by 12 bases, with 21 bases between them. The CDR3 spans 13 residues. Germline values: CDR1 MDHEN, CDR2 SYDVKM. The receptor comes from a woman aged 45-65 years with active COVID-19. This sequence joins TRBV28 and TRBJ2-1; possible D gene TRBD1, 5 bases. The sequencing input was peripheral blood. CDR3 protein: CASSGHPGRVQFF. CDR3 coding DNA: TGTGCCAGTTCTGGACACCCTGGTCGGGTGCAGTTCTTC.